Below are 25 T cell receptor beta chains sequenced from a single sample in a study of cytomegalovirus exposure and HLA in healthy donors. PCR primers comprised 60 Vbeta and 13 Jbeta primers. Repertoires were generated with immunoSEQ multiplex PCR, while TCRdb's copy carries only in-frame clones and drops some. Of almost 200,000 clones listed, roughly four fifths were seen once; the top ten hold about 1.9%. The sequencing sample was made of PBMCs. Receptors originate from a man under 40 in good health and CMV-seronegative.

The chain couples TRBV4-2 to TRBJ1-1; D is possibly TRBD1 (6 bases). V was cut by 4 bases and J by 0 bases, with 15 bases left in between. CDR3 length: 16 residues. Looked up from germline, CDR1 is LGHNA and CDR2 is YNFKEQ. The CDR3 is CASSPSAQGMNTEAFF. The DNA for the CDR3 is TGTGCCAGCAGCCCGTCGGCACAGGGTATGAACACTGAAGCTTTCTTT.

This chain uses TRBV7-3 with TRBJ2-1; 10 bases agree with TRBD2. The CDR3 covers 16 residues. Germline loops: CDR1 SGHTA, CDR2 FQGTGA. With V trimmed by 4 bases and J by 0 bases, 3 bases remained unmatched. In DNA form, the CDR3 reads TGTGCCAGCAGCTCCTCTAGCGGGAGCTCCTACAATGAGCAGTTCTTC. Amino acids: CASSSSSGSSYNEQFF.

The rearrangement links TRBV19 to TRBJ2-2, with 10 bases fitting TRBD1. With V trimmed by 9 bases and J by 4 bases, 2 bases remained unmatched. This CDR3 contains 13 residues. The germline CDR1 and CDR2 sequences are LNHDA and SQIVND (reference sequence). The DNA for the CDR3 is TGTGCCAGCCGGGACAGGGGCACCGGGGAGCTGTTTTTT. Amino acids: CASRDRGTGELFF.

J is TRBJ1-1 and V is TRBV9, with a weak D call TRBD1 (6 bases). The CDR3 sequence is 14 residues long. Deletions cut 4 bases from V and 0 bases from J, with 10 bases between. Per germline, CDR1 SGDLS and CDR2 YYNGEE. In nucleotides, the CDR3 is TGTGCCAGCAGCTTCGGACAGCTGAACACTGAAGCTTTCTTT. Its protein is CASSFGQLNTEAFF.

This chain links TRBV10-3 with TRBJ1-6; 10 bases map to TRBD1. Germline CDR1 is ENHRY and CDR2 is SYGVKD. V was pared by 0 bases and J by 7 bases, with 6 bases of the junction left unmatched. There are 17 residues in the CDR3. DNA for the CDR3: TGTGCCATCAGTGAGTCCTGGACAGGGGGTCAGAATTCACCCCTCCACTTT. This translates into CAISESWTGGQNSPLHF.

The table lists this clone with a count of one. The chain has TRBV13 and TRBJ2-7; possibly TRBD1 for D (5 bases). This CDR3 has 13 residues. The V end lost 2 bases, the J end lost 5 bases, and 10 bases lay between the germline ends. From germline, CDR1 is PRHDT and CDR2 FYEKMQ (reference sequence). DNA for the CDR3: TGTGCCAGCAGCTTACAGGGTATAAACGAGCAGTACTTC. Encoded protein: CASSLQGINEQYF.

J is TRBJ1-2 and V is TRBV28; unclear D gene. With 4 bases removed from V and 5 bases from J, the gap between germline ends came to 11 bases. Germline assignment: CDR1 MDHEN and CDR2 SYDVKM. The CDR3 spans 13 residues. As DNA, the CDR3 is TGTGCCAGCAGTTCCTCTAACCCGTATGGCTACACCTTC. Encoded protein: CASSSSNPYGYTF.

This clone was detected a few times. The rearrangement links TRBV19 to TRBJ1-6; weak D call: TRBD1 (6 bases). Germline V CDR1 and CDR2: LNHDA, SQIVND (reference sequence). The CDR3 has 14 residues. The germline V and J ends were trimmed by 4 bases and 7 bases, with 11 bases remaining between them. CDR3 region: CASSTSTGNSPLHF. CDR3 bases: TGTGCCAGTAGTACCTCCACAGGGAATTCACCCCTCCACTTT.

The rearrangement uses TRBV11-2 and TRBJ2-3; 10 bases are shared with TRBD2. V shed 0 bases, J shed 6 bases, and the junction held 6 bases outside the gene matches. Germline CDR1 reads SGHAT; CDR2 reads FQNNGV. This CDR3 spans 16 amino acids. The chain's CDR3 is CASSLEGAGGRDTQYF. As DNA, the CDR3 is TGTGCCAGCAGCTTAGAAGGAGCGGGAGGGCGGGATACGCAGTATTTT.

This clone was detected once. The chain carries TRBV25-1 and TRBJ2-7, with a weak D call TRBD2 (5 bases). The CDR3 contains 14 residues. Germline-derived CDR1 and CDR2 are MGHDK and SYGVNS. Deletions cut 4 bases from V and 2 bases from J, with 12 bases between. CDR3: CASSVSEKPYEQYF. The CDR3 DNA reads TGTGCCAGCAGTGTTAGCGAGAAACCCTACGAGCAGTACTTC.

The rearrangement links TRBV15 to TRBJ1-5, with 8 positions matching TRBD1. Trimming removed 5 bases from V and 1 base from J; junction bases left unmatched: 7. Germline V gene lookup returns CDR1 LNHNV and CDR2 YYDKDF (reference sequence). The length of the CDR3 is 16 residues. DNA for the CDR3: TGTGCCACCAGCGAACGACAGGGGTCGAGCAATCAGCCCCAGCATTTT. Its protein product is CATSERQGSSNQPQHF.

V gene TRBV28 combines with J gene TRBJ1-5; D is undetermined. CDR3 length: 12 amino acids. Germline CDR1 MDHEN, CDR2 SYDVKM. Trimming pared 11 bases from V and 2 bases from J, leaving 10 bases between. As DNA, the CDR3 is TGTGCCGGAGGGAGTGGCAATCAGCCCCAGCATTTT. It encodes CAGGSGNQPQHF.

The genes are TRBV5-4 and TRBJ1-1, with TRBD1 as a possible D gene (6 bases). The CDR3 sequence is 13 residues long. Trimming cost V 5 bases and J 11 bases, with 19 bases left between them. The germline V gene has CDR1 SGHNT and CDR2 YYREEE (reference sequence). CDR3 in DNA: TGTGCCAGCAGTCTTCGGCAGGGGAGGGATGCTTTCTTT. Amino acid sequence: CASSLRQGRDAFF.

The chain uses TRBV27 and TRBJ2-2, with 7 bases lining up with TRBD2. The CDR3 spans 16 residues. The V gene's germline CDR1 is MNHEY and CDR2 SMNVEV (reference sequence). V was pared by 2 bases and J by 1 base, with 4 bases of the junction left unmatched. CDR3 protein: CASSLTSGGNTGELFF. The CDR3 region has the DNA TGTGCCAGCAGTTTAACGTCGGGAGGGAACACCGGGGAGCTGTTTTTT.

This CDR3 reads CASSPTKQAGGDNEQFF. CDR3 coding DNA: TGTGCCAGCAGCCCCACTAAGCAAGCGGGAGGGGACAATGAGCAGTTCTTC. The rearrangement joins TRBV14 to TRBJ2-1; 10 bases agree with TRBD2. The junction had 11 bases not matched to a gene; V was cut back by 4 bases and J by 5 bases. CDR3 length equals 17 residues. CDR1 and CDR2 (germline): SGHDN, FVKESK.

V is TRBV11-3 and J is TRBJ2-2, with TRBD1 matching over 7 bases. Germline V gene data show CDR1 as SGHNT and CDR2 as YENEEA. V lost 6 bases to trimming and J lost 4 bases; unmatched junction nucleotides: 2. The CDR3 totals 13 residues. The CDR3 here is CASRNRGTGELFF. CDR3 coding DNA: TGTGCCAGCAGGAACAGGGGCACCGGGGAGCTGTTTTTT.

This clone has just one count. CDR3 bases: TGTGCCAGCAGTGAAAATCAGGGGATGACCTACGAGCAGTACTTC. It specifies CASSENQGMTYEQYF. The chain employs TRBV2 and TRBJ2-7; D is possibly TRBD1 (6 bases). There are 15 residues in the CDR3. V was shortened by 2 bases and J by 2 bases, with 13 bases between the two germline ends. CDR1 and CDR2 from the germline V gene are SNHLY and FYNNEI. The full variable domain, in which reference TRBV2 and TRBJ2-7 provide the parts outside the CDR3, is EPEVTQTPSHQVTQMGQEVILRCVPISNHLYFYWYRQILGQKVEFLVSFYNNEISEKSEIFDDQFSVERPDGSNFTLKIRSTKLEDSAMYFCASSENQGMTYEQYFGPGTRLTVT.

This sequence joins TRBV5-1 and TRBJ1-5; 8 nucleotides line up with TRBD1. The germline CDR1 and CDR2 sequences are SGHRS and YFSETQ. Trimming removed 4 bases from V and 3 bases from J; junction bases left unmatched: 3. This CDR3 spans 14 amino acids. The CDR3 DNA reads as TGCGCCAGCAGCCCGGGACAGGTCAATCAGCCCCAGCATTTT. Translating gives CASSPGQVNQPQHF. The variable domain in full, with the rest retrieved from reference TRBV5-1 and TRBJ1-5, is KAGVTQTPRYLIKTRGQQVTLSCSPISGHRSVSWYQQTPGQGLQFLFEYFSETQRNKGNFPGRFSGRQFSNSRSEMNVSTLELGDSALYLCASSPGQVNQPQHFGDGTRLSIL.

The chain couples TRBV29-1 to TRBJ2-2, with D possibly matching TRBD1 (6 bases). The length of the CDR3 is 13 residues. V was clipped by 4 bases and J by 4 bases, with 10 bases between them. Germline CDR1 and CDR2: SQVTM and ANQGSEA. CDR3 in amino acids: CSVVEQGTGELFF. For the CDR3, the DNA is TGCAGCGTTGTTGAACAGGGCACCGGGGAGCTGTTTTTT.

The genes are TRBV30 and TRBJ2-2; 9 bases line up with TRBD1. This CDR3 is 12 amino acids long. Germline assignment: CDR1 GTSNPN and CDR2 SVGIG (reference sequence). The CDR3 DNA follows: TGTGCTAGGACAGGGGAGGCCGGGGAGCTGTTTTTT. This gives the protein CARTGEAGELFF. Full variable domain (rest looked up from reference TRBV30 and TRBJ2-2): SQTIHQWPATLVQPVGSPLSLECTVEGTSNPNLYWYRQAAGRGLQLLFYSVGIGQISSEVPQNLSASRPQDRQFILSSKKLLLSDSGFYLCARTGEAGELFFGEGSRLTVL.

The CDR3 coding sequence is TGTGCCAGCAGCCCCCACAGGGACCTTTTGTATGAGCAGTTCTTC. This gives the protein CASSPHRDLLYEQFF. The chain recombines TRBV14 with TRBJ2-1; TRBD1 might be the D (6 bases). This CDR3 region has 15 residues. Germline V gives CDR1 SGHDN, CDR2 FVKESK. V was trimmed by 4 bases and J by 8 bases, leaving 18 bases between them.

V gene TRBV6-1 combines with J gene TRBJ2-5, with D tentatively TRBD2 (6 bases). Trimming left V 6 bases short and J 5 bases short, with 13 bases between. Germline V gene data show CDR1 as MNHNS and CDR2 as SASEGT. The CDR3 length is 13 residues. For the CDR3, the DNA is TGTGCCAGCAGACGGACTACTTCGGAGACCCAGTACTTC. This sequence encodes CASRRTTSETQYF.

The chain uses TRBV5-6 and TRBJ2-5, with a weak D call TRBD2 (7 bases). Germline lookup yields CDR1 SGHDT and CDR2 YYEEEE. The CDR3 runs 16 residues. The V gene lost 1 base and the J gene lost 0 bases, with 13 bases spanning the gap. The CDR3, as DNA: TGTGCCAGCAGCTTGAGAAGGGGGGGGGACCAAGAGACCCAGTACTTC. It is translated as CASSLRRGGDQETQYF. Filled out from reference TRBV5-6 and TRBJ2-5, the complete variable domain reads DAGVTQSPTHLIKTRGQQVTLRCSPKSGHDTVSWYQQALGQGPQFIFQYYEEEERQRGNFPDRFSGHQFPNYSSELNVNALLLGDSALYLCASSLRRGGDQETQYFGPGTRLLVL.

This chain uses TRBV5-1 with TRBJ2-7, with TRBD1 matching 7 bases. The CDR3 length is 12 residues. The J segment lost 8 bases and the V segment lost 3 bases, leaving 5 bases of the junction unmatched. The germline CDR1 and CDR2 sequences are SGHRS and YFSETQ. CDR3 residues: CASSSTGSKQYF. CDR3 sequence (DNA): TGCGCCAGCAGCTCGACAGGGTCTAAGCAGTACTTC.

The V gene is TRBV5-4, the J gene TRBJ2-7, with 10 bases that match TRBD2. The CDR3 covers 14 residues. The V gene's germline CDR1 is SGHNT and CDR2 YYREEE (reference sequence). Trimming at V came to 3 bases and at J to 7 bases, leaving 7 bases not matched to a gene. Here the CDR3 reads CASSSLAGVLEQYF. The DNA for the CDR3 is TGTGCCAGCAGCTCTCTAGCGGGAGTTCTTGAGCAGTACTTC.